This T cell receptor beta chain was found in a study of PD-1 blockade in classical Hodgkin lymphoma. The assay was immunoSEQ multiplex PCR, and TCRdb's table has in-frame clones only and misses some. The profile shows tens of thousands of clones, about 90% of them singletons. Trimming shortened V by 2 bases and J by 5 bases, and 18 bases separated the two germline ends. Per germline, CDR1 SNHLY and CDR2 FYNNEI. This CDR3 has 16 amino acids. The time point: cycle 4 day 1 (C4D1), after less than 7 weeks of nivolumab. The patients all showed relapse after autologous stem cell transplantation, while their brentuximab vedotin exposure varied. Reported best responses ranged across complete response, partial response or progressive disease. Findings of the study overall: Although disease activity or prior therapy may be involved, causes of the repertoire differences remain undefined. Baseline TCR diversity was reportedly lower in newly diagnosed patients than healthy donors. CD4+ TCR diversity, unlike CD8+, rose significantly by C4D1.

In regard to this clone: Its specificity is not known.

The chain recombines TRBV2 with TRBJ1-1, with a possible D match to TRBD1 (5 bases). This specimen consisted of peripheral blood mononuclear cells (PBMCs), obtained before the fourth cycle of nivolumab. The clonotype comes from a human donor with classical Hodgkin lymphoma. The DNA of the CDR3 is TGTGCCAGCAGTGAATTCGCGTTTGATGAGGGGACTGAAGCTTTCTTT. This gives the protein CASSEFAFDEGTEAFF.